The count of the clone carrying this TCR beta chain is one. This sample is drawn from a study of blood T cell repertoires in COVID-19. Turning to the study itself: Spain, Italy and the United States supplied samples that represented acute and convalescent COVID-19. PBMCs, B-cell-depleted T cells, or T cells provided the cDNA or gDNA that made up the material.

Per the study methods: Using reference gene primer amplification, nucleated cell counts were estimated. Repertoires were generated with immunoSEQ multiplex PCR, while TCRdb's copy carries only in-frame clones and drops some. That table is the source of V, J and clone size, and D and trimming were worked out from the DNA. The sample shows around 190,000 clones, about 86% of them seen only once. The V end was cut by 1 base, the J end by 8 bases, with 14 bases between. The CDR3 consists of 15 residues. The germline V gene encodes CDR1 KGHSH and CDR2 LQKENI. The gene calls are TRBV18 and TRBJ1-4; D remains unclear. This receptor was obtained from a man aged 50 to 59 with active or convalescent COVID-19. Sequenced: peripheral blood. CDR3 in DNA: TGTGCCAGCTCACCACGCGCCGGGATCGACGAAAAACTGTTTTTT. It specifies CASSPRAGIDEKLFF.